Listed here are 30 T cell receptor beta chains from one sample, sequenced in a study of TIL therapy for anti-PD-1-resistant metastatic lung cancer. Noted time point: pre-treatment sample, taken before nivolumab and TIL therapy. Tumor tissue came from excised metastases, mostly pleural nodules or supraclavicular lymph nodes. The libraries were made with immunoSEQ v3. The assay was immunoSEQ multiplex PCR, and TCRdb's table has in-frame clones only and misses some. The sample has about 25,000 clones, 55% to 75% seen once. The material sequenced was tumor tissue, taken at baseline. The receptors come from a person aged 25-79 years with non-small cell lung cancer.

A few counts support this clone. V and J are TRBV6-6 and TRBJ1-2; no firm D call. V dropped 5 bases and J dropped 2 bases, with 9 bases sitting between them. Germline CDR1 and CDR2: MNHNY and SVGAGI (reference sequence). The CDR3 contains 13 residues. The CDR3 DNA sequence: TGTGCCAGCAGTCTGGACCCAAACTATGGCTACACCTTC. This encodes CASSLDPNYGYTF.

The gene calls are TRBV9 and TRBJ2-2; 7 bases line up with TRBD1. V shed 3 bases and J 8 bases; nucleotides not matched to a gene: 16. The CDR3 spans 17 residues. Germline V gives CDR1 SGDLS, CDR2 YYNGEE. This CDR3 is CASSEGQVSGLSGELFF. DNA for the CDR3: TGTGCCAGCAGCGAAGGACAGGTCTCAGGCCTTTCTGGGGAGCTGTTTTTT. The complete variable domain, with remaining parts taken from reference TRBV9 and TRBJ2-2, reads DSGVTQTPKHLITATGQRVTLRCSPRSGDLSVYWYQQSLDQGLQFLIQYYNGEERAKGNILERFSAQQFPDLHSELNLSSLELGDSALYFCASSEGQVSGLSGELFFGEGSRLTVL.

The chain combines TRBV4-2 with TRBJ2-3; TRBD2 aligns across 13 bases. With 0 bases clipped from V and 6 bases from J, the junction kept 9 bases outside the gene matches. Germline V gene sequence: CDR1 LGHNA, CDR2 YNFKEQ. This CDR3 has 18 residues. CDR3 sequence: CASSQDGGLAGAEDTQYF. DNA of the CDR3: TGTGCCAGCAGCCAAGATGGAGGACTAGCGGGGGCCGAGGATACGCAGTATTTT.

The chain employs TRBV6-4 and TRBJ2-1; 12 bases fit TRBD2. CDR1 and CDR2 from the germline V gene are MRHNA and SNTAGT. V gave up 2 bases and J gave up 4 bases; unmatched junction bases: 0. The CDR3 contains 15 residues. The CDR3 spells CASSDGTSGYNEQFF. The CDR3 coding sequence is TGTGCCAGCAGTGACGGGACTAGCGGGTACAATGAGCAGTTCTTC.

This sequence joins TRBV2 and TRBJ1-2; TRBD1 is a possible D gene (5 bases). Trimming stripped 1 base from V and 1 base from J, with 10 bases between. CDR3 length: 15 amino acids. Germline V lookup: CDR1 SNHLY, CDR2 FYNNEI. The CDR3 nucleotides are TGTGCCAGCAGTGAAGGCAGGGCGAGTAACTATGGCTACACCTTC. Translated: CASSEGRASNYGYTF.

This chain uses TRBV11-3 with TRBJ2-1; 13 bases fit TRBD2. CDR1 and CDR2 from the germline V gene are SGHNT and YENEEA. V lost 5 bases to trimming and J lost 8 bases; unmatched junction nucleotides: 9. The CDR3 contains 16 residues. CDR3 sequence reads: CASSPLGTSGADEQFF. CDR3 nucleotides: TGTGCCAGCAGCCCCTTAGGGACTAGCGGGGCCGATGAGCAGTTCTTC.

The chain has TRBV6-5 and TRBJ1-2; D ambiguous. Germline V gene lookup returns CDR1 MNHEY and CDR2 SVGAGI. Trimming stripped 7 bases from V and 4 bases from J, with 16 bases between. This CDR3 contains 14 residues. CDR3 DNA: TGTGCCAGCACCTCCTCGGCGGAATTCTATGGCTACACCTTC. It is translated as CASTSSAEFYGYTF.

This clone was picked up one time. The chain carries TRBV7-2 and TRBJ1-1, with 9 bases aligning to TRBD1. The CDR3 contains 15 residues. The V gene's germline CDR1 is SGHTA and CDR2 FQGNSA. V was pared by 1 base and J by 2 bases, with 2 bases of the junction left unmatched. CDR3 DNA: TGTGCCAGCAGCTTAGGACAGGGGGTTAACACTGAAGCTTTCTTT. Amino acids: CASSLGQGVNTEAFF.

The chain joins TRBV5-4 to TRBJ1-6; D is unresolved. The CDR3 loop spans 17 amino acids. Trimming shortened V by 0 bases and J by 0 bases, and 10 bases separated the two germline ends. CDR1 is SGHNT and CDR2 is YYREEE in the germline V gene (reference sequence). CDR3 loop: CASSLASPSSYNSPLHF. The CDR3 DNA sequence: TGTGCCAGCAGCTTGGCCAGCCCGAGCTCCTATAATTCACCCCTCCACTTT.

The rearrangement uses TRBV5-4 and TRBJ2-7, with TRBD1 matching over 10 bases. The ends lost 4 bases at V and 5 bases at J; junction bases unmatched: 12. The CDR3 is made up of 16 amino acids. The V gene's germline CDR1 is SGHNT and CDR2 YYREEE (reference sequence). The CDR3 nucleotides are TGTGCCAGCAGCAGGTCCGGGACAGGGGTAAAAAACGAGCAGTACTTC. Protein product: CASSRSGTGVKNEQYF.

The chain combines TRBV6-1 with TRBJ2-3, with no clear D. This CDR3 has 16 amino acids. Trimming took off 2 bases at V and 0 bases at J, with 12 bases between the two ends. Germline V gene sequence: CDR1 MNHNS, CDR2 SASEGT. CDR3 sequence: CASSERPGTSTDTQYF. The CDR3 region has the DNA TGTGCCAGCAGTGAACGGCCAGGCACAAGCACAGATACGCAGTATTTT.

The CDR3 sequence: CAWSQGVAGNTIYF. The CDR3 bases are TGTGCCTGGAGCCAGGGTGTTGCTGGAAACACCATATATTTT. The chain carries TRBV30 and TRBJ1-3; D may be TRBD1 (5 bases). Germline CDR1 and CDR2: GTSNPN and SVGIG (reference sequence). The CDR3 contains 14 residues. Trimming left V 3 bases short and J 2 bases short, with 11 bases between.

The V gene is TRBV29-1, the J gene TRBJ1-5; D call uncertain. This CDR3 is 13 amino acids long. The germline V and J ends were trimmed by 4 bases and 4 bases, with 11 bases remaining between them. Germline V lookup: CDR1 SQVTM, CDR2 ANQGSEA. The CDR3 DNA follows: TGCAGCGTTGGGCCCGGGTCTAATCAGCCCCAGCATTTT. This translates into CSVGPGSNQPQHF.

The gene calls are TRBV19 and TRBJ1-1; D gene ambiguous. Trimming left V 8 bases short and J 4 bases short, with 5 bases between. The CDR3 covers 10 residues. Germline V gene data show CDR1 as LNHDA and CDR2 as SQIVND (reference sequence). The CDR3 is CASCGTEAFF. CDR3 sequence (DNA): TGTGCCAGTTGCGGCACTGAAGCTTTCTTT.

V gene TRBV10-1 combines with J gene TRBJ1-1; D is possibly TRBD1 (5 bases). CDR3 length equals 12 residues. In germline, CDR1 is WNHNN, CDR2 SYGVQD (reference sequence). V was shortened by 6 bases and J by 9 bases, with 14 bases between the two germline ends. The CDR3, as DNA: TGCGCCAGCAGCGGGGACGGAACAAAAGCTTTCTTT. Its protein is CASSGDGTKAFF.

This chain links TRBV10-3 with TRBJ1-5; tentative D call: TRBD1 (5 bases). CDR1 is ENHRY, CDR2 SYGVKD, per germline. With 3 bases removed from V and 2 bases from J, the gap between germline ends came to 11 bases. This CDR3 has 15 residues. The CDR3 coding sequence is TGTGCCATCAGTGATGGGGGGTCGGGCAATCAGCCCCAGCATTTT. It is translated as CAISDGGSGNQPQHF.

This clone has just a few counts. The CDR3: CASSLGVGARGEKLFF. In DNA, the CDR3 is TGTGCCAGCAGCTTAGGGGTGGGGGCACGGGGTGAAAAACTGTTTTTT. The chain carries TRBV7-6 and TRBJ1-4; tentatively, D is TRBD1 (6 bases). Per germline, CDR1 SGHVS and CDR2 FNYEAQ. This CDR3 is 16 amino acids long. V gave up 1 base and J gave up 7 bases, with 16 bases separating them. The whole variable domain, filled in from reference TRBV7-6 and TRBJ1-4, reads GAGVSQSPRYKVTKRGQDVALRCDPISGHVSLYWYRQALGQGPEFLTYFNYEAQQDKSGLPNDRFSAERPEGSISTLTIQRTEQRDSAMYRCASSLGVGARGEKLFFGSGTQLSVL.

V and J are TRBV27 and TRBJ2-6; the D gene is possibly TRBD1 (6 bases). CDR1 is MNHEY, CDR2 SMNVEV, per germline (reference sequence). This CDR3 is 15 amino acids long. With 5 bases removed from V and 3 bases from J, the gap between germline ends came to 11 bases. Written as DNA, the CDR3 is TGTGCCAGCAGTCAAGGACAGTATGGGGCCAACGTCCTGACTTTC. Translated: CASSQGQYGANVLTF.

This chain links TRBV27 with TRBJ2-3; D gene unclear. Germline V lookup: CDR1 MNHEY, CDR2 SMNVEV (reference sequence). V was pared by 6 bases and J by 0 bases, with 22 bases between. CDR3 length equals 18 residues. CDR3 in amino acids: CASSPFPPGGASTDTQYF. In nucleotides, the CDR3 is TGTGCCAGCAGCCCTTTCCCCCCTGGCGGAGCTAGCACAGATACGCAGTATTTT.

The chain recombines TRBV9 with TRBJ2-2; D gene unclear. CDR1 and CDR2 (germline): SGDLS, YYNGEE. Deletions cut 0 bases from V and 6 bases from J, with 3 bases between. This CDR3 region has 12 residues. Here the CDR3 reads CASSVEPGELFF. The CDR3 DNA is TGTGCCAGCAGCGTAGAACCCGGGGAGCTGTTTTTT.

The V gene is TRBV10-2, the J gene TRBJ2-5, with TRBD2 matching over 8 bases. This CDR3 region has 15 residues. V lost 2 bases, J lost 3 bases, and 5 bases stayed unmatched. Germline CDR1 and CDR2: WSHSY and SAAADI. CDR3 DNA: TGCGCCAGCAGTGAGGGGGGACTAGTGAAAGAGACCCAGTACTTC. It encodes CASSEGGLVKETQYF.

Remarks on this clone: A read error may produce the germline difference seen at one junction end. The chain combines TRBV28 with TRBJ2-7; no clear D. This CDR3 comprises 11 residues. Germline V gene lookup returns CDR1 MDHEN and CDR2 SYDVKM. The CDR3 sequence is CANSLAYEQYF. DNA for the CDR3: TGTGCCAACAGTCTGGCCTACGAGCAGTACTTC. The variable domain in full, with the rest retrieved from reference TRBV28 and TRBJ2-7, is DVKVTQSSRYLVKRTGEKVFLECVQDMDHENMFWYRQDPGLGLRLIYFSYDVKMKEKGDIPEGYSVSREKKERFSLILESASTNQTSMYLCANSLAYEQYFGPGTRLTVT.

CDR3 bases: TGTGCCAGCAGCTTAAGTTCCGTCTGGGAGCCCCAGCATTTT. It specifies CASSLSSVWEPQHF. This chain links TRBV7-9 with TRBJ1-5, with unresolved D. Germline V gene sequence: CDR1 SEHNR, CDR2 FQNEAQ (reference sequence). The CDR3 covers 14 residues. V lost 2 bases, J lost 8 bases, and 13 bases lay in between.

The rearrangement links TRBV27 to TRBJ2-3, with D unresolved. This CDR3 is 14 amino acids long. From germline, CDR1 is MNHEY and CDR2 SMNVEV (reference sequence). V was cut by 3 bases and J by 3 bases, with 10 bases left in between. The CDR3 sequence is CASSLGYETDTQYF. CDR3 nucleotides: TGTGCCAGCAGTTTGGGGTACGAGACAGATACGCAGTATTTT.

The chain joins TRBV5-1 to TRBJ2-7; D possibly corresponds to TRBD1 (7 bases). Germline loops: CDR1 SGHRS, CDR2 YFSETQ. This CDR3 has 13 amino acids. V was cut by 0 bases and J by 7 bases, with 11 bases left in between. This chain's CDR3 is CASSLEAGGEQYF. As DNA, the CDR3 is TGCGCCAGCAGCTTGGAGGCAGGGGGGGAGCAGTACTTC.

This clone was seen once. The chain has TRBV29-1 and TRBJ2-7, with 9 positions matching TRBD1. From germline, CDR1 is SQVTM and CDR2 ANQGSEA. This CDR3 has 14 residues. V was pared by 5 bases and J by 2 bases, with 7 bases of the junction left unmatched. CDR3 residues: CSVTDRGFTYEQYF. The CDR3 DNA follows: TGCAGCGTTACCGACAGGGGGTTCACCTACGAGCAGTACTTC.

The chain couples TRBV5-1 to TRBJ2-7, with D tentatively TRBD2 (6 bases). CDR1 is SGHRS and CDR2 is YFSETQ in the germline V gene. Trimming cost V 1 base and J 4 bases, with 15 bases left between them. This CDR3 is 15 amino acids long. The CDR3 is CASSLRDSGRYEQYF. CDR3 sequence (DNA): TGCGCCAGCAGCTTGCGGGATTCAGGGAGGTACGAGCAGTACTTC.

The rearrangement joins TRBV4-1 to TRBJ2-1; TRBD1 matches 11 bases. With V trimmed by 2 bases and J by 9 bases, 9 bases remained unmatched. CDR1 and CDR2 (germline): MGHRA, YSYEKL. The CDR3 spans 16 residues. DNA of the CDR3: TGCGCCAGCAGCCAAACACCGGGACAGGGGGTCGTTGAGCAGTTCTTC. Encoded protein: CASSQTPGQGVVEQFF.

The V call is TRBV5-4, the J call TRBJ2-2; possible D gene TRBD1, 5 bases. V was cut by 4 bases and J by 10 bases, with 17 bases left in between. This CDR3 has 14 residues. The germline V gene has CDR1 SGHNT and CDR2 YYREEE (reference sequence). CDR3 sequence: CASSDPPGFEELFF. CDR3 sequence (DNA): TGTGCCAGCAGCGACCCCCCAGGGTTCGAGGAGCTGTTTTTT.

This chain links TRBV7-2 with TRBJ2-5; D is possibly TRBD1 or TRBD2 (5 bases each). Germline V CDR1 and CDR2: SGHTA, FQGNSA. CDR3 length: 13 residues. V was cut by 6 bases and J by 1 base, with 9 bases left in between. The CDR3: CASRSGSQETQYF. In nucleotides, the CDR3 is TGTGCCAGCAGATCAGGGAGCCAAGAGACCCAGTACTTC.